This TCR beta chain is drawn from a study of blood T cell repertoires in COVID-19. This CDR3 has 13 residues. Germline V lookup: CDR1 SEHNR, CDR2 FQNEAQ (reference sequence). The V and J ends lost 7 bases and 2 bases respectively, with 11 bases between them. Assay used: immunoSEQ multiplex PCR; TCRdb lists only in-frame clones, some missing. The sample consists of approximately 150,000 clones, roughly 86% of them appearing once. The receptor was isolated from a man aged 70 or older with acute or convalescent COVID-19. The rearrangement joins TRBV7-9 to TRBJ1-1; D not resolved. Source material: peripheral blood. The DNA for the CDR3 is TGTGCCAGCATCGAGCTAGCTAACACTGAAGCTTTCTTT. Amino acids: CASIELANTEAFF.